This TCR beta chain came from a study of blood T cells in healthy people across ages. Investigators took about 10 milliliters of peripheral blood from every donor. Every sample had a minimum of 6.5 million PBMCs isolated. V was clipped by 0 bases and J by 8 bases, with 17 bases between them. The CDR3 extends over 15 amino acids. The V gene's germline CDR1 is DFQATT and CDR2 SNEGSKA (reference sequence). PCR was performed a second time for roughly 7 to 11 cycles using a sample-barcoded 5' primer and a J-beta primer mix. TCRdb ran MiXCR on the 5' RACE reads and lists one entry per CDR3 protein. The table records over 1,200,000 distinct CDR3 sequences, 55% to 75% of them present only once.

The TCR sequence derives from a man between 18 and 29 years old in good health. This chain joins TRBV20-1 and TRBJ2-4; the D is unclear. The sample consisted of blood. This chain's CDR3 is CSARDRVAIRDIQYF. The CDR3 bases are TGCAGTGCTAGAGACCGAGTTGCGATTCGGGACATTCAGTACTTC.